Detailed here is one T cell receptor beta chain. What it recognizes is unknown. The data belong to a study of cytomegalovirus exposure and HLA in healthy donors. Study findings and constraints: In vitro experiments confirmed that a few CMV-associated chains were specific for CMV antigens. One variant, a missense change in DCLRE1C, was linked in a later analysis to TCR beta V- and J-gene trimming. Apart from CMV serostatus, no immune exposure information was available.

60 Vbeta and 13 Jbeta primers were used in PCR. The repertoire was sequenced with immunoSEQ multiplex PCR; TCRdb's copy has only in-frame clones and lacks some. The sample has 200,000 to 250,000 clones, 80% to 90% seen once. Input material: PBMCs. The TCR was taken from a man younger than 45 in good health and CMV-seronegative.

DNA for the CDR3: TGTGCCAGCAGCGGGGCAGCGGGGGACTCCTACGAGCAGTACTTC. Its protein is CASSGAAGDSYEQYF. V gene TRBV9 combines with J gene TRBJ2-7; 8 bases align to TRBD2. V gave up 3 bases and J gave up 0 bases; unmatched junction bases: 5. Per the germline V gene, CDR1 is SGDLS and CDR2 is YYNGEE. The CDR3 is 15 amino acids. The variable domain in full, with the rest retrieved from reference TRBV9 and TRBJ2-7, is DSGVTQTPKHLITATGQRVTLRCSPRSGDLSVYWYQQSLDQGLQFLIQYYNGEERAKGNILERFSAQQFPDLHSELNLSSLELGDSALYFCASSGAAGDSYEQYFGPGTRLTVT.